The clone carrying this T cell receptor (beta chain) was picked up a small number of times. The data were taken from a study of blood T cell repertoires in COVID-19. Study-wide context: Material from acute and convalescent COVID-19 was sourced from the United States, Italy and Spain. In each case, the material was cDNA or gDNA derived from T cells, B-cell-depleted T cells, or PBMCs.

CDR1 MGHRA and CDR2 YSYEKL come from the germline V gene. The ends were cut back, 1 base at V and 0 bases at J, with 5 bases in the middle. This CDR3 comprises 14 residues. Per the original methods: Amplification from reference gene primers served as the basis for estimated nucleated cell counts. Profiling relied on immunoSEQ multiplex PCR, and the TCRdb table lists in-frame clones only, not all of them. V and J calls and clone size are given by that table; D and trimming were obtained from the DNA. The repertoire holds fewer than 95,000 clones, more than 70% seen once, with 13% to 15% in the top ten.

The TCR comes from an elderly woman with acute or convalescent COVID-19. This chain uses TRBV4-1 with TRBJ2-3; no reliable D call. The material sequenced was peripheral blood. DNA for the CDR3: TGCGCCAGCAGCCAAGTCCCTAGCACAGATACGCAGTATTTT. This encodes CASSQVPSTDTQYF.